This passage covers 25 T cell receptor beta chains from one sample sequenced in a study of T cell repertoires in cytomegalovirus infection. Each CDR3 protein is one row after TCRdb ran MiXCR on the reads. The table has hundreds of thousands of distinct CDR3 sequences, 25% to 40% seen once; the top ten hold approximately 15%. The sequencing sample was made of PBMCs. All receptors derive from a human donor in good health (CMV status not recorded). Some clones in this sample may be carry-over from other donors' samples.

This clonotype was seen a handful of times. J is TRBJ1-6 and V is TRBV15; weak D call: TRBD1 (6 bases). This CDR3 comprises 14 residues. V lost 3 bases, J lost 5 bases, and 8 bases lay in between. Germline CDR1 is LNHNV and CDR2 is YYDKDF (reference sequence). Here the CDR3 DNA reads TGTGCCACCAGCAGGGACAGTAATAATTCACCCCTCCACTTT. Its protein product is CATSRDSNNSPLHF.

CDR3 nucleotide sequence: TGTGCCAGCAGCTTGCCGGACAGGGTTAACAATGAGCAGTTCTTC. It codes for CASSLPDRVNNEQFF. The genes are TRBV5-4 and TRBJ2-1; 8 bases fit TRBD1. CDR1 and CDR2 from the germline V gene are SGHNT and YYREEE (reference sequence). The CDR3 runs to 15 residues. The V and J ends lost 1 base and 5 bases, in that order; junction bases with no gene match: 5.

With regard to this clonotype: This could be a read error, since a much larger clone is one nucleotide away. The chain recombines TRBV20-1 with TRBJ1-6; 7 nucleotides line up with TRBD1. This CDR3 has 16 residues. Germline CDR1 reads DFQATT; CDR2 reads SNEGSKA (reference sequence). The CDR3, as DNA: TGCAGTGCTAGAGTTTCCGCAGGGGGTTATAATTCACCCTTCCACTTT. This sequence encodes CSARVSAGGYNSPFHF.

A note on this clonotype: A read error may explain this, as a much larger clone is one base away. The V and J genes are TRBV19 and TRBJ1-1; D is unresolved. The ends were cut back, 8 bases at V and 4 bases at J, with 8 bases in the middle. This CDR3 has 11 residues. Germline-derived CDR1 and CDR2 are LNHDA and SQIVND (reference sequence). The CDR3 nucleotides read TGTGCCAGTGTGGTGGGCACTGAAGCTTTCTTT. Translated: CASVVGTEAFF. The full variable domain, with the rest looked up from reference TRBV19 and TRBJ1-1, is DGGITQSPKYLFRKEGQNVTLSCEQNLNHDAMYWYRQDPGQGLRLIYYSQIVNDFQKGDIAEGYSVSREKKESFPLTVTSAQKNPTAFYLCASVVGTEAFFGQGTRLTVV.

This clonotype was counted many times. The chain uses TRBV7-2 and TRBJ2-1; no firm D call. Germline values: CDR1 SGHTA, CDR2 FQGNSA. V lost 8 bases and J lost 5, with 16 bases in between. The length of the CDR3 is 14 residues. CDR3 protein: CASRQPRPHNEQFF. The CDR3 coding sequence is TGTGCCAGCCGACAACCGAGGCCGCACAATGAGCAGTTCTTC. Using reference TRBV7-2 and TRBJ2-1 for the parts outside the CDR3, the full variable domain is GAGVSQSPSNKVTEKGKDVELRCDPISGHTALYWYRQSLGQGLEFLIYFQGNSAPDKSGLPSDRFSAERTGGSVSTLTIQRTQQEDSAVYLCASRQPRPHNEQFFGPGTRLTVL.

This clonotype occurred a few times. The chain has TRBV20-1 and TRBJ1-2; 9 nucleotides agree with TRBD1. With 0 bases clipped from V and 7 bases from J, the junction kept 9 bases outside the gene matches. The germline V gene has CDR1 DFQATT and CDR2 SNEGSKA (reference sequence). The CDR3 contains 15 residues. Here the CDR3 DNA reads TGCAGTGCTAGAGATCTTGGGACAGGGCCCCCTGGCTACACCTTC. Translation gives CSARDLGTGPPGYTF.

This rearrangement joins TRBV5-6 to TRBJ2-7; no firm D call. The CDR3 is 12 residues long. The V end was cut by 2 bases, the J end by 0 bases, with 3 bases between. Germline V gene lookup returns CDR1 SGHDT and CDR2 YYEEEE. CDR3 region: CASSFASYEQYF. DNA for the CDR3: TGTGCCAGCAGCTTCGCCTCCTACGAGCAGTACTTC.

This clonotype was picked up one time. It may be a read error: a sequence one base away is much more abundant. J is TRBJ1-1 and V is TRBV6-5, with D perhaps matching TRBD1 (6 bases). Germline CDR1 reads MNHEY; CDR2 reads SVGAGI. The CDR3 consists of 15 residues. CDR3 in DNA: TGTGCCCGCAGTTTCCGAGACAGGATGAACACTGAAGCTTTCTTT. This encodes CARSFRDRMNTEAFF.

In this sample, this clonotype turned up a few times. V is TRBV7-6 and J is TRBJ1-6; D gene ambiguous. V lost 8 bases and J 5 bases, leaving 16 bases between the germline ends. Germline V gives CDR1 SGHVS, CDR2 FNYEAQ. This CDR3 region has 15 residues. In nucleotides, the CDR3 is TGTGCCAGCGCTAAGTCCCGGGAAAATAATTCACCCCTCCACTTT. It yields the protein CASAKSRENNSPLHF.

This clonotype was detected ten times or more. The chain employs TRBV7-2 and TRBJ2-5; 7 bases are a match to TRBD1. V was clipped by 1 base and J by 4 bases; unmatched bases: 0. This CDR3 region has 13 residues. CDR1 and CDR2 from the germline V gene are SGHTA and FQGNSA. DNA of the CDR3: TGTGCCAGCAGCTTAGGACAGGGAGAGACCCAGTACTTC. Translation gives CASSLGQGETQYF.

Comments on this clonotype: An end of the junction does not agree with germline; a read error may underlie this. The chain joins TRBV7-7 to TRBJ1-1, with D tentatively TRBD1 (6 bases). CDR1 and CDR2 from the germline V gene are SSHAT and FNYEAQ (reference sequence). There are 14 residues in the CDR3. The CDR3, as DNA: TGTGCTAGCAGCCCAACGACAGGAAACACTGAAGCTTTCTTT. It is translated as CASSPTTGNTEAFF. Based on the CDR3 plus reference TRBV7-7 and TRBJ1-1, the full variable domain is GAGVSQSPRYKVTKRGQDVTLRCDPISSHATLYWYQQALGQGPEFLTYFNYEAQPDKSGLPSDRFSAERPEGSISTLTIQRTEQRDSAMYRCASSPTTGNTEAFFGQGTRLTVV.

This clonotype was counted at least ten times. The rearrangement uses TRBV2 and TRBJ2-7, with D perhaps assigned TRBD1 or TRBD2 (5 bases each). V lost 5 bases and J 4 bases, leaving 15 bases between the germline ends. The CDR3 runs to 14 residues. The germline V gene encodes CDR1 SNHLY and CDR2 FYNNEI. For the CDR3, the DNA is TGTGCCAGCAGTCACCGGGACCGGAGGTACGAGCAGTACTTC. The encoded protein is CASSHRDRRYEQYF.

Turning to this clonotype: This sequence may be a read error, since a much larger clone differs from it by one base. The conserved closing phenylalanine or tryptophan is absent in this CDR3, likely reflecting a read error. This chain uses TRBV7-8 with TRBJ2-7, with D maybe TRBD2 (5 bases). V was shortened by 2 bases and J by 1 base, with 15 bases between the two germline ends. Germline V gene lookup returns CDR1 SGHVS and CDR2 FQNEAQ. This CDR3 region has 16 residues. The CDR3 reads CASSLWSLGGSYEQYL. The DNA for the CDR3 is TGTGCCAGCAGCTTATGGTCACTCGGCGGGTCCTACGAGCAGTACTTA.

This clonotype was counted ten times or more. The chain is built from TRBV7-2 and TRBJ1-1, with D maybe TRBD1 (5 bases). This CDR3 region has 14 residues. The germline CDR1 and CDR2 sequences are SGHTA and FQGNSA. V was trimmed by 4 bases and J by 4 bases, leaving 13 bases between them. CDR3 residues: CASSSQGIGTEAFF. CDR3 in DNA: TGTGCCAGCAGCTCTCAGGGAATTGGCACTGAAGCTTTCTTT.

The chain is built from TRBV6-6 and TRBJ1-6; 8 bases map to TRBD1. The V gene end was trimmed by 5 bases and the J gene end by 6 bases; junction bases not matched to a gene: 9. Germline CDR1 and CDR2: MNHNY and SVGAGI (reference sequence). The CDR3 runs 16 residues. The CDR3 loop is CASSTRLQGGNSPLHF. The CDR3 DNA reads TGTGCCAGCAGTACCCGATTACAGGGGGGTAATTCACCCCTCCACTTT.

This clonotype has just a few counts. The chain joins TRBV6-1 to TRBJ2-5, with 10 positions matching TRBD2. There are 14 residues in the CDR3. Germline-derived CDR1 and CDR2 are MNHNS and SASEGT. V lost 7 bases and J lost 5; bases outside the gene matches: 7. This CDR3 is CASKRGGRDETQYF. CDR3 bases: TGTGCCAGCAAGCGGGGGGGCAGGGATGAGACCCAGTACTTC.

The chain links TRBV5-5 to TRBJ1-6; D perhaps matches TRBD1 (6 bases). This CDR3 contains 15 residues. V lost 3 bases and J 8 bases, leaving 15 bases between the germline ends. Per germline, CDR1 SGHKS and CDR2 YYEKEE (reference sequence). Here the CDR3 reads CASSYEIWTDSPLHF. The CDR3 nucleotides are TGTGCCAGCAGCTACGAGATTTGGACAGATTCACCCCTCCACTTT.

This sequence joins TRBV5-1 and TRBJ2-6; 11 nucleotides agree with TRBD2. Germline V gene sequence: CDR1 SGHRS, CDR2 YFSETQ. V trimming: 1 base; J trimming: 0 bases; junction bases outside the gene matches: 6. The CDR3 sequence is 19 residues long. The CDR3 reads CASSLLAGGPSSGANVLTF. DNA for the CDR3: TGCGCCAGCAGCTTGCTAGCGGGGGGACCCAGCTCTGGGGCCAACGTCCTGACTTTC.

Concerning this clonotype itself: Given a much more abundant clone one base away, this may be a read error. The gene calls are TRBV7-6 and TRBJ1-5; D not resolved. Deletions cut 0 bases from V and 3 bases from J, with 9 bases between. The germline gives CDR1 SGHVS, CDR2 FNYEAQ. The CDR3 totals 15 residues. The CDR3 spells CASSLAGPNNQPQHF. Here the CDR3 DNA reads TGTGCCAGCAGCTTAGCCGGGCCGAACAATCAGCCCCAGCATTTT.

The CDR3 loop reads CASSYPGQVNQPQHF. As DNA, the CDR3 is TGTGCCAGCAGTTACCCGGGACAGGTAAATCAGCCCCAGCATTTT. The chain joins TRBV6-2 or TRBV6-3 to TRBJ1-5, with TRBD1 identical over 8 bases. This CDR3 contains 15 residues. Germline CDR1 is MNHEY and CDR2 is SVGEGT. Trimming at V came to 2 bases and at J to 4 bases, leaving 4 bases not matched to a gene.

The sample holds many counts of this clonotype. The CDR3 protein is CASSRQLSGANVLTF. The CDR3 DNA is TGTGCCAGCAGCCGACAGCTCTCTGGGGCCAACGTCCTGACTTTC. This rearrangement joins TRBV7-2 to TRBJ2-6, with a weak D call TRBD1 (5 bases). The V gene lost 5 bases and the J gene lost 0 bases, with 8 bases spanning the gap. This CDR3 is built from 15 residues. The V gene's germline CDR1 is SGHTA and CDR2 FQGNSA. Using reference TRBV7-2 and TRBJ2-6 for the parts outside the CDR3, the full variable domain is GAGVSQSPSNKVTEKGKDVELRCDPISGHTALYWYRQSLGQGLEFLIYFQGNSAPDKSGLPSDRFSAERTGGSVSTLTIQRTQQEDSAVYLCASSRQLSGANVLTFGAGSRLTVL.

This clonotype was seen only a few times. The rearrangement uses TRBV7-6 and TRBJ2-5; 10 positions agree with TRBD1. The J segment lost 5 bases and the V segment lost 2 bases, leaving 5 bases of the junction unmatched. The CDR3 is 15 amino acids. Germline lookup yields CDR1 SGHVS and CDR2 FNYEAQ. The CDR3 DNA reads as TGTGCCAGCAGCTTACACGGGACAGGGGAGGAGACCCAGTACTTC. The encoded protein is CASSLHGTGEETQYF.

This rearrangement joins TRBV20-1 to TRBJ2-3, with D possibly being TRBD1 (8 bases). The CDR3 extends over 13 amino acids. Germline lookup yields CDR1 DFQATT and CDR2 SNEGSKA (reference sequence). The CDR3 DNA reads TGCAGCAGCGACAGGGGAGGGCCAGATACGCAGTATTTT. Protein: CSSDRGGPDTQYF.

V is TRBV5-1 and J is TRBJ2-1, with a weak D call TRBD2 (6 bases). The CDR3 has 14 amino acids. Germline V gene lookup returns CDR1 SGHRS and CDR2 YFSETQ. V gave up 4 bases and J gave up 10 bases, with 18 bases separating them. The CDR3 spells CASSPVVAGKEQFF. The CDR3 region has the DNA TGCGCCAGCAGCCCCGTAGTGGCGGGGAAGGAGCAGTTCTTC.

CDR3 region: CASSPEDGYLTGELFF. The CDR3 DNA is TGTGCCAGCAGCCCGGAGGACGGGTATCTCACCGGGGAGCTGTTTTTT. The rearrangement uses TRBV7-2 and TRBJ2-2; D possibly corresponds to TRBD2 (5 bases). Germline CDR1 and CDR2: SGHTA and FQGNSA. The CDR3 length is 16 residues. V shed 5 bases and J shed 4 bases, with 17 bases lying between them.